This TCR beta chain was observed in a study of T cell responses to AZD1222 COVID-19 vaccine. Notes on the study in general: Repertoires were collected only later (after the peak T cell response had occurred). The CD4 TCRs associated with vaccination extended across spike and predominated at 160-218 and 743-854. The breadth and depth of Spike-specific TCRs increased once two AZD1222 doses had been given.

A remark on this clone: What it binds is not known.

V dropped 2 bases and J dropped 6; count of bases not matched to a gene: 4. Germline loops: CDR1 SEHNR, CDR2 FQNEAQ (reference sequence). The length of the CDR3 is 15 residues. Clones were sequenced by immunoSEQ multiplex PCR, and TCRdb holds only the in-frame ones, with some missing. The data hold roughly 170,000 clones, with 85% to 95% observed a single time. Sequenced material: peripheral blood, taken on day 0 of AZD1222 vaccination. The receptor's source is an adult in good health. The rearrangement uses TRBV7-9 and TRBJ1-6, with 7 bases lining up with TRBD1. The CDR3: CASSLRGQGNSPLHF. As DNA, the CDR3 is TGTGCCAGCAGCTTAAGGGGGCAGGGTAATTCACCCCTCCACTTT.